This is a list of T cell receptor beta chains from one sample in a study of blood T cell repertoires in COVID-19. Method: immunoSEQ multiplex PCR; TCRdb's copy keeps in-frame clones and lacks some. There are 150,000 to 200,000 clones in the sample; approximately 91% occur only once, and roughly 0.77% lies in the top ten. Sequenced material: PBMCs or T cells enriched from blood (not recorded which). Every receptor here comes from a woman under 30 who had recovered from COVID-19. The CDR3 runs from the conserved cysteine through the conserved F or W. Fields, in order: V gene, CDR3 length, CDR3 protein.

>TRBV19|15
CASSIADRGSYGYTF
>TRBV11-2|15
CASSPSGRAYNEQFF
>TRBV27|14
CASRPGTGNQPQHF
>TRBV19|14
CASSRGLAGAEQYF
>TRBV4-3|17
CASSQDLRGISYNEQFF
>TRBV30|15
CAWVLAGMVADTQYF
>TRBV9|15
CASSVASPGANVLTF
>TRBV20-1|10
CSAQGYEQYF
>TRBV2|17
CASSVSGRAKEQETQYF
>TRBV5-1|13
CASTVERADTQYF
>TRBV2|15
CASSVSGRGEAEQFF
>TRBV25-1|16
CASSSRDSPASYEQYF
>TRBV29-1|12
CSVEMEGGTQYF
>TRBV30|14
CAWPPPDGSYEQYF
>TRBV21-1|11
CASKGGYEQYF
>TRBV6-5|14
CASSQTGRRGGYTF
>TRBV20-1|11
CSARGRNEQFF
>TRBV2|12
CASMGEAYEQYF
>TRBV6-4|15
CASRSGSRVGGELFF
>TRBV5-1|15
CASSSGQGMNTEAFF
>TRBV28|15
CASSLLGGKDQPQHF
>TRBV7-8|15
CASSLSEVSSYEQYF
>TRBV29-1|14
CSVEPLTYSYEQYF
>TRBV18|17
CASSAGTVVIMNTEAFF
>TRBV18|17
CASSARDQGGSLNEQFF
>TRBV11-2|17
CASSVGVLQGTADTQYF
>TRBV14|14
CASSAGGLPYEQYF
>TRBV10-3|14
CAISGRDGQGEQYF
>TRBV7-9|14
CASSLEQYNSPLHF
>TRBV9|14
CASSEQGRIGELFF
>TRBV5-1|15
CASSSGGSNTGELFF
>TRBV10-1|14
CASSDPGGSGELFF
>TRBV19|13
CASSIQGGHGYTF
>TRBV28|12
CASSRTGFGYTF
>TRBV7-2|16
CASSLGLAGSTYEQYF
>TRBV28|15
CASSVSGQGVDEQFF
>TRBV28|12
CASSFRGGPQHF
>TRBV7-8|14
CATTDRGGNTEAFF
>TRBV7-9|15
CASSLARQGQETQYF
>TRBV11-2|16
CASSLDRPGGGQPQHF
>TRBV19|14
CATTRGGVNEKLFF
>TRBV7-9|14
CASSFAGGVDTQYF
>TRBV29-1|13
CSVEEFANYGYTF
>TRBV27|13
CASRSLAVETQYF
>TRBV27|17
CASSLSPGQANNSPLHF
>TRBV14|19
CASSQVYSSVIKLNSPLHF
>TRBV5-6|15
CASSIAGGSQFEQYF